Listed below are T cell receptor beta chains from one sample, sequenced in a study of post-analysis software for immune sequencing data. TCRdb recomputed calls from the PCR reads with MiXCR, one row per CDR3 protein. The sample shows about 150,000 distinct CDR3 sequences, approximately 30% of them seen only once. Source material: blood. These receptors were taken from a girl aged 10-17 years with multiple sclerosis. Each CDR3 is given with its conserved first and last residue. The order of the fields is D gene, J gene, V gene, clone size, CDR3 DNA, CDR3 protein. A D gene is named only where the DNA matches it firmly. A clone size is listed for some rows: how often the clone was seen (once, few, many), or a class if it is expanded.

>TRBD1|TRBJ1-2|TRBV14|many
TGTGCCAGCAGCCACGGACAGGGTGGACTCTATGGCTACACCTTC
CASSHGQGGLYGYTF
>TRBD1|TRBJ2-7|TRBV28|-
TGTGCCAGCAGTTCCCAAGCCGGGACAGGGCCCCGCGAGCAGTACTTC
CASSSQAGTGPREQYF
>-|TRBJ2-5|TRBV6-1|-
TGTGCCAGCAGTCCACAACGGTACGGCAGCCAGGAGACCCAGTACTTC
CASSPQRYGSQETQYF
>-|TRBJ2-3|TRBV29-1|-
TGCAGCGCGTGGGGGGAGGGACAGCCCCAGTATTTT
CSAWGEGQPQYF
>-|TRBJ2-7|TRBV4-2|many
TGTGCCAGCAGCCAAGATGGAGCGGGCACACCCTACGAGCAGTACTTC
CASSQDGAGTPYEQYF
>TRBD2|TRBJ2-3|TRBV14|few
TGTGCCAGCAGCCAAGATTTACTAGCGGGAGTGGCTACGCAGTATTTT
CASSQDLLAGVATQYF
>-|TRBJ2-7|TRBV7-9|-
TGTGCCAGCAGCTTCGCGGGACGGGAAAACTACGAGCAGTACTTC
CASSFAGRENYEQYF
>-|TRBJ2-1|TRBV10-3|-
TGTGCCATCAGTGGGACTGGAAAGGGGGTTTACAATGAGCAGTTCTTC
CAISGTGKGVYNEQFF
>-|TRBJ2-5|TRBV9|-
TGTGCCAGCAGCCCTCAAAGCCAAGAGACCCAGTACTTC
CASSPQSQETQYF
>-|TRBJ2-3|TRBV9|many
TGTGCCAGCAGCGTTTGGGCCTCAGCCACAGATACGCAGTATTTT
CASSVWASATDTQYF
>-|TRBJ2-3|TRBV20-1|-
TGCAGTGCTACCATTCGAGAAACTAGCACAGATACGCAGTATTTT
CSATIRETSTDTQYF